Shown below are 2 T cell receptor beta chains from a single sample sequenced in a study of CD8 T cells in Susac syndrome. The RNA, roughly 0.45 to 1 ug, was put through reverse transcription using random hexamers. TCRdb reprocessed the immunoSEQ multiplex PCR reads via MiXCR and lists one record per CDR3 protein. The sample has about 280,000 distinct CDR3 sequences; 70% to 90% are singletons. Sequenced material: CD8+ T cells from PBMCs. The receptors stem from a human donor with multiple sclerosis.

The J gene is TRBJ1-4, the V gene TRBV20-1, with TRBD1 as a possible D gene (5 bases). Trimming shortened V by 3 bases and J by 0 bases, and 20 bases separated the two germline ends. The CDR3 runs 18 residues. The germline gives CDR1 DFQATT, CDR2 SNEGSKA (reference sequence). The CDR3 reads CSARAPSPQATTNEKLFF. The CDR3 DNA sequence: TGCAGTGCTAGGGCTCCGTCCCCACAGGCTACAACTAATGAAAAACTGTTTTTT.

The chain has TRBV28 and TRBJ1-1, with D hard to call. In germline, CDR1 is MDHEN, CDR2 SYDVKM. This CDR3 is 14 amino acids long. Trimming stripped 3 bases from V and 4 bases from J, with 12 bases between. The CDR3 here is CASSFSDWSTEAFF. The CDR3 nucleotides are TGTGCCAGCAGTTTTTCGGACTGGAGCACTGAAGCTTTCTTT.